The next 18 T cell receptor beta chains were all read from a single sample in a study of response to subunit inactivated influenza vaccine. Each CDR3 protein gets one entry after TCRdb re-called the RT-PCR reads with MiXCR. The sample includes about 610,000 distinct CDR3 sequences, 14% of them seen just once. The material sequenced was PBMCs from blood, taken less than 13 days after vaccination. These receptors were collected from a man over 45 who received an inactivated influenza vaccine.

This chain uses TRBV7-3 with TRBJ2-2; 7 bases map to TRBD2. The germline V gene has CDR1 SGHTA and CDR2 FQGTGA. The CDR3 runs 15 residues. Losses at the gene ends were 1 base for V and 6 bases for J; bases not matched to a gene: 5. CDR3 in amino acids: CASSLITGGAGELFF. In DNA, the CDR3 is TGTGCCAGCAGCTTAATAACGGGAGGCGCCGGGGAGCTGTTTTTT.

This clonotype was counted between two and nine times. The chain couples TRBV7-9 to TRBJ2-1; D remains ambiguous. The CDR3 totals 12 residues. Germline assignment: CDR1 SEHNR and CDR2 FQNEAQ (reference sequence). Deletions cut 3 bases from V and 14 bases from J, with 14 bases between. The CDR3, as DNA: TGTGCCAGCAGCTTCCGGACCCCGGCGGAGTTCTTC. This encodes CASSFRTPAEFF.

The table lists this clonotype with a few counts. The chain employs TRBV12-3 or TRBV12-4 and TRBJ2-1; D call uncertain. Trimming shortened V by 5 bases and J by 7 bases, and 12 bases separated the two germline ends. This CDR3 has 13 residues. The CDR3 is CASSLTRLNEQFF. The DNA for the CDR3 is TGTGCCAGCAGTCTGACCCGACTTAATGAGCAGTTCTTC.

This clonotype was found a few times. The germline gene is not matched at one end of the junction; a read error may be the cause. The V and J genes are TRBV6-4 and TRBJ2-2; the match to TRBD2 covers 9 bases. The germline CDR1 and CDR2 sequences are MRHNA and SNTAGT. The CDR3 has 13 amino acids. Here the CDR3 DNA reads TGTGCCAGCAAGCGGGGGGACACGGGGGAGCTGTTTTTT. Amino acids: CASKRGDTGELFF.

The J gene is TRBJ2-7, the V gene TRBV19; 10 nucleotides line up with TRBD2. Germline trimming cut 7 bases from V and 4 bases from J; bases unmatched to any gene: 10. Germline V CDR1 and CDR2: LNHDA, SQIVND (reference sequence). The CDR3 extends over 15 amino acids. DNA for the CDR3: TGTGCCAGTAAACCCAGCGGGGGGGCCCAGTACGAGCAGTACTTC. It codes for CASKPSGGAQYEQYF. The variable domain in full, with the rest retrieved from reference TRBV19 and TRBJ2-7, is DGGITQSPKYLFRKEGQNVTLSCEQNLNHDAMYWYRQDPGQGLRLIYYSQIVNDFQKGDIAEGYSVSREKKESFPLTVTSAQKNPTAFYLCASKPSGGAQYEQYFGPGTRLTVT.

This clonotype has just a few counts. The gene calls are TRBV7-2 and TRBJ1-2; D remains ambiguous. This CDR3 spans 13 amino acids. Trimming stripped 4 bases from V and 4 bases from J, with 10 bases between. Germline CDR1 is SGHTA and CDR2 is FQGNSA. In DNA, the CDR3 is TGTGCCAGCAGCTCCAGTTCCGGCTATGGCTACACCTTC. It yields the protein CASSSSSGYGYTF.

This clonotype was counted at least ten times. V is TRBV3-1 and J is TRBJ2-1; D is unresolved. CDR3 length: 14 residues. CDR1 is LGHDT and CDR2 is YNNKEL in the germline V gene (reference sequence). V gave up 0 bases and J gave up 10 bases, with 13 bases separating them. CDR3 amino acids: CASSQESIWQEQFF. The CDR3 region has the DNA TGTGCCAGCAGCCAAGAATCTATTTGGCAGGAGCAGTTCTTC.

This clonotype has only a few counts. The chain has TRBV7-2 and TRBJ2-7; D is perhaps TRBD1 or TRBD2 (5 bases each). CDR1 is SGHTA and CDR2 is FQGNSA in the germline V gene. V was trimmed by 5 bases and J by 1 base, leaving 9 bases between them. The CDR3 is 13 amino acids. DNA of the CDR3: TGTGCCAGCAGCGGGGACGGTTCCTACGAGCAGTACTTC. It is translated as CASSGDGSYEQYF.

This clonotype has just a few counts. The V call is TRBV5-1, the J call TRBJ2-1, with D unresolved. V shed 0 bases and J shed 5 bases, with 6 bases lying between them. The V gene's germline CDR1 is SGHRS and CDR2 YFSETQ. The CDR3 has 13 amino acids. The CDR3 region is CASSLGQHNEQFF. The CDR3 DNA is TGCGCCAGCAGCTTGGGTCAGCACAATGAGCAGTTCTTC.

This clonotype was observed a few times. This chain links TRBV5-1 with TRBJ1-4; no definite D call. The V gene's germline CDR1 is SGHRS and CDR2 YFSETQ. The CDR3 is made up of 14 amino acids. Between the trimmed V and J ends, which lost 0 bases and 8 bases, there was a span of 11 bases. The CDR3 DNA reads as TGCGCCAGCAGCTTGGAGGGTATTCGGGAAAAACTGTTTTTT. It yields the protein CASSLEGIREKLFF.

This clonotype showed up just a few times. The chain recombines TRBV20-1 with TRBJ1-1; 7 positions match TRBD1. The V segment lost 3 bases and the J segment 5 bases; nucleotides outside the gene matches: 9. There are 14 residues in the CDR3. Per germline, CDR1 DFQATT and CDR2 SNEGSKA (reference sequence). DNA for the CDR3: TGCAGTGCTAGGTCTTACAGGGGAAGGACTGAAGCTTTCTTT. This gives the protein CSARSYRGRTEAFF.

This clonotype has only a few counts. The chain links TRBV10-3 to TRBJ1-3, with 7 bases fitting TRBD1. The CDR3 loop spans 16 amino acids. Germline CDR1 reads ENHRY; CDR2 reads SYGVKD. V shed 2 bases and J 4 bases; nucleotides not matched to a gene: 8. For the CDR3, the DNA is TGTGCCATCAGTGAGACCCGGAAGGACAGGGGAAACACCATATATTTT. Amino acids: CAISETRKDRGNTIYF.

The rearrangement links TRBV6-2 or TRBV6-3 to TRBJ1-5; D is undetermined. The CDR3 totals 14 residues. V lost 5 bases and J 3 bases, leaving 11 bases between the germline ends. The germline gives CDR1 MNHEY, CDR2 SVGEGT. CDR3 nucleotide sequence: TGTGCCAGCAGTCCTTTAGCGGTCAATCAGCCCCAGCATTTT. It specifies CASSPLAVNQPQHF.

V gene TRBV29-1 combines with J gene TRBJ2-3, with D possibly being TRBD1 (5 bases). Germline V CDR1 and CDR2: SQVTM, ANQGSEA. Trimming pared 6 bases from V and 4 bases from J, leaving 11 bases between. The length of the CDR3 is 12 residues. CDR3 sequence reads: CSVRRGPDTQYF. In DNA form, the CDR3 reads TGCAGCGTCAGAAGGGGCCCAGATACGCAGTATTTT.

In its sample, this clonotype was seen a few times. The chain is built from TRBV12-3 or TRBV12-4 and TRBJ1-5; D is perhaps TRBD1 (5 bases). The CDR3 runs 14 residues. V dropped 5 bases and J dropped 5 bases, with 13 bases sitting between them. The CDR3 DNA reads TGTGCCAGCAGTCCCGCCAGGGTTGATCAGCCCCAGCATTTT. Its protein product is CASSPARVDQPQHF.

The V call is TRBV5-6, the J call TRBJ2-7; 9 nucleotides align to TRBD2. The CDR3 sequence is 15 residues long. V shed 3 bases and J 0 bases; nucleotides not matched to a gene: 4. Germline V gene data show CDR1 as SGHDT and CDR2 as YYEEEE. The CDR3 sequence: CASSSLAGTSYEQYF. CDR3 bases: TGTGCCAGCAGCTCTCTAGCGGGGACCTCCTACGAGCAGTACTTC.

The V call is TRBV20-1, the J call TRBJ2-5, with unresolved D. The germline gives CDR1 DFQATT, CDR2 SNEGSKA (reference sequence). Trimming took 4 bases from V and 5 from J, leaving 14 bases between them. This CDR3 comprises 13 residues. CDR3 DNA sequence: TGCAGTGCTACTACATCCCTAGTGGAGACCCAGTACTTC. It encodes CSATTSLVETQYF.

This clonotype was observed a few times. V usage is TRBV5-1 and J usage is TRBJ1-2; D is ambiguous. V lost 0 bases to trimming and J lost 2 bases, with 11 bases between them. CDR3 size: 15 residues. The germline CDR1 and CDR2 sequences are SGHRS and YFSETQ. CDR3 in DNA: TGCGCCAGCAGCTTGGCAGTGGGCTTAAACTATGGCTACACCTTC. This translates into CASSLAVGLNYGYTF. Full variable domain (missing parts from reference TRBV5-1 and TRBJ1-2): KAGVTQTPRYLIKTRGQQVTLSCSPISGHRSVSWYQQTPGQGLQFLFEYFSETQRNKGNFPGRFSGRQFSNSRSEMNVSTLELGDSALYLCASSLAVGLNYGYTFGSGTRLTVV.